This is a list of T cell receptor beta chains from one sample in a study of blood T cell repertoires in COVID-19. The protocol was immunoSEQ multiplex PCR, while the TCRdb copy is restricted to in-frame clones and leaves out a portion. This sample has roughly 140,000 clones, with approximately 88% found just once. The sequenced sample consisted of peripheral blood. The source of these receptors is a human donor in a cohort sampled during active COVID-19. The CDR3 runs from the conserved cysteine through the conserved F or W. The order of the fields is D gene, V gene, CDR3 protein. A D gene is named only where the DNA matches it firmly.

TRBD1 | TRBV4-1 | CASSPLTGGAGANVLTF
TRBD1 | TRBV9 | CASSVGGPTGVGRNEQYF
- | TRBV5-1 | CASSFVRAGELFF
- | TRBV19 | CASTGYNEQFF
- | TRBV5-1 | CASSFQGTGNTIYF
- | TRBV3-1/TRBV3-2 | CASDSEGTEAFF
TRBD1 | TRBV23-1 | CASSRQGRNSPLHF
- | TRBV9 | CASSVGFLQGNYGYTF
- | TRBV10-3 | CAISRDTNYGYTF
- | TRBV12-3/TRBV12-4 | CASSFPGVNEQFF
- | TRBV27 | CAIGQTSYNEQFF
TRBD2 | TRBV30 | CAWSRLAGSTDTQYF
TRBD2 | TRBV14 | CASSQGTSGGYNEQFF
TRBD1 | TRBV19 | CASSPASQGASYGYTF
- | TRBV19 | CASSIERAGGYNEQFF
- | TRBV19 | CASRGGGWKSGLDLYEQYF
- | TRBV7-3 | CASSPGGFPSTDTQYF
- | TRBV7-6 | CASSLGRSLSYEQYF
- | TRBV5-1 | CASSLTQGKDEQFF
TRBD2 | TRBV5-8 | CASSSRLAGGTDTQYF
- | TRBV6-5 | CASSYSRDRNTIYF
TRBD1 | TRBV5-4 | CASSADRAYTEAFF
- | TRBV6-6 | CASSYWGDDEKLFF
TRBD1 | TRBV7-2 | CASTGTGGSYEQYF
- | TRBV12-3/TRBV12-4 | CASSPSTWPTIYF
TRBD1 | TRBV6-1 | CASSETGTGGYGYTF
- | TRBV12-3/TRBV12-4 | CAEGRDTGELFF
- | TRBV6-5 | CASHNAQETQYF
- | TRBV12-3/TRBV12-4 | CASTEQGRETQYF
- | TRBV14 | CASSPRPGPYEQYF
- | TRBV6-2/TRBV6-3 | CASSRQAGGNQPQHF
TRBD1 | TRBV30 | CAWSGRGQGGTEAFF
TRBD1 | TRBV18 | CASSLRQGNTGELFF
- | TRBV7-9 | CASSLETGSNEKLFF
- | TRBV6-5 | CASTLTGYQPQHF
TRBD2 | TRBV6-2/TRBV6-3 | CASSSGGADRETQYF
- | TRBV4-2 | CASSQDGGGSSPLHF
TRBD2 | TRBV6-8 | CASRIGLAGGSTDTQYF
TRBD1 | TRBV6-5 | CASSSQDRSSYEQYF
TRBD1 | TRBV24-1 | CATSDGYRGTPYEQYF
TRBD2 | TRBV6-2/TRBV6-3 | CASSWTSVPGELFF
TRBD1 | TRBV18 | CASSPPGQGNNSPLHF
- | TRBV5-8 | CASSLGGAGTEAFF
TRBD1 | TRBV2 | CASSAQGGYGYTF
TRBD2 | TRBV5-4 | CASSSAGGPTDTQYF
- | TRBV5-1 | CASSLAPGSYGYTF
TRBD1 | TRBV4-2 | CASRPAGTGAAPDGNTIYF
TRBD2 | TRBV7-6 | CASSLRASGGYYNEQFF
TRBD1 | TRBV3-1/TRBV3-2 | CASSQVLTGGIYGYTF
TRBD2 | TRBV4-1 | CASSQAAGTYNEQFF
TRBD1 | TRBV6-6 | CASSYGTGGTDTQYF
TRBD1 | TRBV18 | CASSPRGRVSDEQYF
TRBD1 | TRBV3-1/TRBV3-2 | CASSQGDRGLKFEAFF
- | TRBV29-1 | CSVVGGQETQYF